This is a list of T cell receptor beta chains from one sample in a study of neurological immune-mediated disorders. One entry per CDR3 protein, called by TCRdb with MiXCR from the 5' RACE reads. This sample has over 55,000 distinct CDR3 sequences, with over 2% found just once. Sequences were obtained from PBMCs. The origin of the receptors is a man aged 50 to 59 with multiple sclerosis. CDR3s include the opening cysteine and the closing phenylalanine or tryptophan. A D gene is named only where the DNA matches it firmly. The listing skips clone size in some rows; elsewhere it reads once, few, many or a size class.

J gene	CDR3 length	clone size	V gene	D gene	CDR3 DNA	CDR3 protein
TRBJ2-1	14	many	TRBV7-7	-	TGTGCCAGCAGCTTAGCAGGATCCAGCAATGAGCAGTTCTTC	CASSLAGSSNEQFF
TRBJ1-2	14	many	TRBV7-2	-	TGTGCCAGCAGCTTAGCCTTCACAGAGAGGGGCTACACCTTC	CASSLAFTERGYTF
TRBJ1-1	13	many	TRBV20-1	-	TGCAGTGCTTACAGGGCTCTGGCACCTGAAGCTTTCTTT	CSAYRALAPEAFF
TRBJ2-3	12	many	TRBV7-2	-	TGTGCCAGCAGCGGAATCACAGATACGCAGTATTTT	CASSGITDTQYF
TRBJ2-6	17	many	TRBV7-9	TRBD1	TGTGCCAGCAGCAACCGGGACAGGGGCGCTGGGGCCAACGTCCTGACTTTC	CASSNRDRGAGANVLTF
TRBJ1-1	15	many	TRBV28	-	TGTGCCAGCAGTTTCGGGGGCGCTGGGGACACTGAAGCTTTCTTT	CASSFGGAGDTEAFF
TRBJ2-1	15	many	TRBV20-1	TRBD2	TGCAGTGCTCCTCACCAACTAGCGGGGGACAATGAGCAGTTCTTC	CSAPHQLAGDNEQFF
TRBJ2-1	15	-	TRBV3-1	-	TGTGCCAGCAGCCAAGTGACGGGGAGGTACAATGAGCAGTTCTTC	CASSQVTGRYNEQFF
TRBJ1-1	15	many	TRBV10-3	TRBD1	TGTGCCATCAGACCAGGACAGGGGGTTAACACTGAAGCTTTCTTT	CAIRPGQGVNTEAFF
TRBJ2-1	12	many	TRBV5-1	-	TGCGCCAGCAGCCCGGGGCCTAATGAGCAGTTCTTC	CASSPGPNEQFF
TRBJ1-2	13	many	TRBV5-1	-	TGCGCCAGCAGCGGCGGGTCTGCCTATGGCTACACCTTC	CASSGGSAYGYTF
TRBJ1-4	13	many	TRBV12-3/TRBV12-4	-	TGTGCCAGCAGTTTACGATCGCAGGAAAAACTGTTTTTT	CASSLRSQEKLFF
TRBJ2-6	16	many	TRBV5-1	TRBD1	TGCGCCAGCAGCTCAAAACAGGGGGCTGGGGCCAACGTCCTGACTTTC	CASSSKQGAGANVLTF
TRBJ2-3	15	-	TRBV19	TRBD2	TGTGCCAGTACCTCTAGCGGGGGGAGCACAGATACGCAGTATTTT	CASTSSGGSTDTQYF
TRBJ2-1	16	many	TRBV5-1	-	TGCGCCAGCAGCTTGGCCCGGGCGGGGGCCCTAAATGAGCAGTTCTTC	CASSLARAGALNEQFF
TRBJ2-2	14	many	TRBV9	-	TGTGCCAGCAATGCAGGGATATGGTCCGGGGAGCTGTTTTTT	CASNAGIWSGELFF
TRBJ2-7	18	many	TRBV7-2	TRBD1	TGTGCCAGCAGCTCTGCGATACGGGACAGGGTAGGAACCTACGAGCAGTACTTC	CASSSAIRDRVGTYEQYF
TRBJ1-6	17	-	TRBV7-6	-	TGTGCCAGCAGCTTAGCCTCTGGACTGCAAGAAAATTCACCCCTCCACTTT	CASSLASGLQENSPLHF
TRBJ2-7	12	-	TRBV5-6	-	TGTGCCAGCAGCTTGGGCCCGCAAATCCAGTACTTC	CASSLGPQIQYF
TRBJ1-5	13	many	TRBV5-5	-	TGTGCCAGCAGCTTCGACAGCAATCAGCCCCAGCATTTT	CASSFDSNQPQHF
TRBJ1-2	15	many	TRBV7-2	TRBD1	TGTGCCAGCAGGACCGGGACAGCAGCATTGGGTGGCTACACCTTC	CASRTGTAALGGYTF
TRBJ2-7	12	many	TRBV7-2	-	TGTGCCAGCAGCTTCGGGCCCTACGAGCAGTACTTC	CASSFGPYEQYF
TRBJ1-1	14	many	TRBV3-1	TRBD1	TGTGCCAGCAGCCGAGGACAGGGTATCTCTGAAGCTTTCTTT	CASSRGQGISEAFF
TRBJ2-3	14	many	TRBV7-7	-	TGTGCCAGCAGCTCAGGACTTTTCACAGATACGCAGTATTTT	CASSSGLFTDTQYF
TRBJ2-4	15	-	TRBV6-5	-	TGTGCCAGCACCACGGCAGACAGAGCCAAAAACATTCAGTACTTC	CASTTADRAKNIQYF
TRBJ1-2	11	many	TRBV7-9	-	TGTGCCAGCAGCCCGGGGAGAAGCTACACCTTC	CASSPGRSYTF
TRBJ2-1	14	few	TRBV28	TRBD1	TGTGCCAGCATAAAAAACGACAGGGATGATGAGCAGTTCTTC	CASIKNDRDDEQFF
TRBJ2-7	14	many	TRBV5-5	-	TGTGCCAGCAGCAAGGAAGGGAGCTCCTACGAGCAGTACTTC	CASSKEGSSYEQYF
TRBJ1-1	14	many	TRBV12-3/TRBV12-4	TRBD1	TGTGCCAGCAGAACGGACAGGGGGTTTTCCTTAGCTTTCTTT	CASRTDRGFSLAFF
TRBJ2-1	13	-	TRBV7-2	TRBD1	TGTGCCAGCGGATTTGGGACAGGAGAGACCCAGTTCTTC	CASGFGTGETQFF
TRBJ2-7	14	many	TRBV20-1	TRBD2	TGCAGTGCTAGGCGACCGGGAGGGGTCAACGAGCAGTACTTC	CSARRPGGVNEQYF
TRBJ1-5	15	many	TRBV15	-	TGTGCCACCAGCAGAGACCACGTTAGCAATCAGCCCCAGCATTTT	CATSRDHVSNQPQHF
TRBJ2-3	13	many	TRBV7-9	-	TGTGCCAGCAGCTTACTGAGCACAGATACGCAGTATTTT	CASSLLSTDTQYF
TRBJ1-2	15	many	TRBV5-1	-	TGCGCCAGCAGCTGGGGCGGAGGACCTAACTATGGCTACACCTTC	CASSWGGGPNYGYTF
TRBJ1-1	12	many	TRBV20-1	-	TGCAGTGCTAGATCCGGAAACCACGAGGCTTTCTTT	CSARSGNHEAFF
TRBJ1-2	14	-	TRBV5-1	-	TGCGCCAGCAGCTTGCCCTCAGGGCCCTATGGCTACACCTTC	CASSLPSGPYGYTF
TRBJ1-1	16	many	TRBV28	-	TGTGCCAGCAGCCGTAGCGGGTCGGGCAAGAACACTGAAGCTTTCTTT	CASSRSGSGKNTEAFF
TRBJ2-5	14	many	TRBV24-1	-	TGTGCCACCAGTGATTTGGCGGGGGCGGAGACCCAGTACTTC	CATSDLAGAETQYF
TRBJ2-5	14	many	TRBV12-3/TRBV12-4	TRBD2	TGTGCCAGCAGTTTAGCGCTAGCGGGAGAGACCCAGTACTTC	CASSLALAGETQYF
TRBJ2-4	15	many	TRBV18	-	TGTGCCAGCTCACCAACCGGGGGTATTGTAAACATTCAGTACTTC	CASSPTGGIVNIQYF
TRBJ1-1	15	many	TRBV5-1	TRBD1	TGCGCCAGCAGCTTGGATGGGACAGGGCATGTTGAAGCTTTCTTT	CASSLDGTGHVEAFF
TRBJ1-6	14	many	TRBV27	-	TGTGCCAGCAGTTTAGGTGGGGGCGCAGATCCCCTCCACTTT	CASSLGGGADPLHF
TRBJ2-2	16	many	TRBV4-1	TRBD1	TGCGCCAGCAGCGACGGACAGGGGAAGCTAACCGGGGAGCTGTTTTTT	CASSDGQGKLTGELFF
TRBJ2-3	14	many	TRBV12-3/TRBV12-4	TRBD2	TGTGCCAGCAATGACGGGGGGAGTACAGATACGCAGTATTTT	CASNDGGSTDTQYF
TRBJ2-5	14	many	TRBV7-7	TRBD2	TGTGCCAGCAGCTCGGGACTAGCAGGAGAGACCCAGTACTTC	CASSSGLAGETQYF
TRBJ2-3	13	many	TRBV7-6	-	TGTGCCAGCAGCTTAGGGGCCGGGGATACGCAGTATTTT	CASSLGAGDTQYF
TRBJ2-7	15	many	TRBV9	-	TGTGCCAGCAGCGTAGAAGGGGGTTTATCCTACGAGCAGTACTTC	CASSVEGGLSYEQYF
TRBJ2-3	17	many	TRBV27	-	TGTGCCAGCAGTCCCCGTGTTGGGCACCTCAAGGCAGATACGCAGTATTTT	CASSPRVGHLKADTQYF
TRBJ2-5	13	many	TRBV7-2	-	TGTGCCAGCAGTTTCTCAGGGCAAGAGACCCAGTACTTC	CASSFSGQETQYF
TRBJ2-1	16	-	TRBV5-5	TRBD2	TGTGCCAGCAGCTTTTCCGCTAGCGGGGACTACAATGAGCAGTTCTTC	CASSFSASGDYNEQFF
TRBJ2-2	16	few	TRBV6-6	TRBD2	TGTGCCAGCAGTTACCGCTTCGGGGGGGACACCGGGGAGCTGTTTTTT	CASSYRFGGDTGELFF
TRBJ2-7	13	many	TRBV28	-	TGTGCCAGCACCGACAGCATCTCCTACGAGCAGTACTTC	CASTDSISYEQYF
TRBJ1-6	15	many	TRBV4-2	-	TGTGCCAGCAGCCAAGATCTGGGTCTGAATTCACCCCTCCACTTT	CASSQDLGLNSPLHF
TRBJ1-2	12	many	TRBV7-9	-	TGTGCCAGCAGCCCGGGGGCGTGGGGCTACACCTTC	CASSPGAWGYTF
TRBJ2-3	16	many	TRBV6-2/TRBV6-3	-	TGTGCCAGCAGTTCACTACTCGGACTGCACACAGATACGCAGTATTTT	CASSSLLGLHTDTQYF
TRBJ1-2	13	many	TRBV3-1	TRBD1	TGTGCCAGCAGTCGACAGGGAACGGGTGGCTACACCTTC	CASSRQGTGGYTF
TRBJ1-1	14	many	TRBV12-3/TRBV12-4	TRBD1	TGTGCCAGCAACTCCGGGACAGGGGTGACTGAAGCTTTCTTT	CASNSGTGVTEAFF
TRBJ2-7	11	many	TRBV20-1	-	TGCAGTGCTAGGGTTTCCTACGAGCAGTACTTC	CSARVSYEQYF
TRBJ2-1	17	many	TRBV7-3	TRBD2	TGTGCCAGCAGCCTAGTCCCACCGGGACTAGCGAACAATGAGCAGTTCTTC	CASSLVPPGLANNEQFF